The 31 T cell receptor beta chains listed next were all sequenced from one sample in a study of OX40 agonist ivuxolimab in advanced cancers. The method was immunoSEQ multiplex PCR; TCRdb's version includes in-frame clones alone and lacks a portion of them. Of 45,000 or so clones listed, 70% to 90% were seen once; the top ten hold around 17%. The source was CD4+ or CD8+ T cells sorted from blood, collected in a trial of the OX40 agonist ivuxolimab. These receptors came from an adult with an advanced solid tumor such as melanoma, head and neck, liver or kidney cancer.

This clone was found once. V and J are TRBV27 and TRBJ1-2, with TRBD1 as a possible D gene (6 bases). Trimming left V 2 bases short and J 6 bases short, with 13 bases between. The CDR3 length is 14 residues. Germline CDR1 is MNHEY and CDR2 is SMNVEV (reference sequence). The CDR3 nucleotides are TGTGCCAGCAGTTTACTTGGAGGGGGTAATGGCTACACCTTC. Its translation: CASSLLGGGNGYTF.

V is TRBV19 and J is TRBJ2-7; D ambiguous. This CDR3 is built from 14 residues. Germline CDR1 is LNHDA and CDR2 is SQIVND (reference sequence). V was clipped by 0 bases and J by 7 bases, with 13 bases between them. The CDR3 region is CASSIEDNAREQYF. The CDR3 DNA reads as TGTGCCAGTAGTATAGAAGACAATGCGCGAGAGCAGTACTTC.

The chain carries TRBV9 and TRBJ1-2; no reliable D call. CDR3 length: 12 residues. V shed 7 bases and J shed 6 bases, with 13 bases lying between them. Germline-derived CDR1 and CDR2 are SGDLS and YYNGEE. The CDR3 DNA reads TGTGCCAGCGGTTCGGGGATCCATGGCTACACCTTC. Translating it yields CASGSGIHGYTF.

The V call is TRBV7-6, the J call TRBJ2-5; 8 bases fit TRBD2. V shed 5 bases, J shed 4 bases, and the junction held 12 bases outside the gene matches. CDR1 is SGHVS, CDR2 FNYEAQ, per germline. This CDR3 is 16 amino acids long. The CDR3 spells CASSHAEAGGLETQYF. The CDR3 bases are TGTGCCAGCAGCCACGCCGAGGCGGGGGGATTAGAGACCCAGTACTTC.

CDR3 sequence: CASSFPGTRQGEQYF. CDR3 DNA sequence: TGTGCCAGCAGCTTCCCTGGGACACGCCAAGGCGAGCAGTACTTC. The chain employs TRBV11-2 and TRBJ2-7; D perhaps matches TRBD1 (6 bases). V lost 3 bases to trimming and J lost 6 bases, with 18 bases between them. Germline-derived CDR1 and CDR2 are SGHAT and FQNNGV. The CDR3 covers 15 residues. Full variable domain (missing parts from reference TRBV11-2 and TRBJ2-7): EAGVAQSPRYKIIEKRQSVAFWCNPISGHATLYWYQQILGQGPKLLIQFQNNGVVDDSQLPKDRFSAERLKGVDSTLKIQPAKLEDSAVYLCASSFPGTRQGEQYFGPGTRLTVT.

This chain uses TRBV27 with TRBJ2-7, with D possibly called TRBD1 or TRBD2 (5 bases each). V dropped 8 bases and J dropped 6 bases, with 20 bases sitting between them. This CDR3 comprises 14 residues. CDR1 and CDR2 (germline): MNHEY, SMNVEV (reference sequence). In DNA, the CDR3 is TGTGCCAGCGGACTTGGGGCCCCTTCGGCCGAGCAGTACTTC. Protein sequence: CASGLGAPSAEQYF.

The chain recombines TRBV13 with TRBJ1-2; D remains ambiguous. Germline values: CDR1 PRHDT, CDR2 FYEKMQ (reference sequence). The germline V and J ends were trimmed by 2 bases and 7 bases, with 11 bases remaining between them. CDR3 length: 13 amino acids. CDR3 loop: CASSLRGVAGYTF. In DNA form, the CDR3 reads TGTGCCAGCAGCTTACGTGGGGTCGCTGGCTACACCTTC.

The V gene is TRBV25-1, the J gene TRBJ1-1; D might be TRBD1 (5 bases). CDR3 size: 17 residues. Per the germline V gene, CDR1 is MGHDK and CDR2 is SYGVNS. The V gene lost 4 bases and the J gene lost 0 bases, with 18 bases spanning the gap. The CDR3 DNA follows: TGTGCCAGCAGTGGCCCCCGGGACGTCAAGATGAACACTGAAGCTTTCTTT. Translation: CASSGPRDVKMNTEAFF.

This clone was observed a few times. Written as DNA, the CDR3 is TGCGCCAGCAGCTCCAAGGACAGAGTCCACGAGCAGTACTTC. The encoded protein is CASSSKDRVHEQYF. The chain employs TRBV5-1 and TRBJ2-7; maybe TRBD1 (6 bases). This CDR3 has 14 amino acids. Trimming removed 3 bases from V and 5 bases from J, with 15 bases in between. Germline V gene lookup returns CDR1 SGHRS and CDR2 YFSETQ.

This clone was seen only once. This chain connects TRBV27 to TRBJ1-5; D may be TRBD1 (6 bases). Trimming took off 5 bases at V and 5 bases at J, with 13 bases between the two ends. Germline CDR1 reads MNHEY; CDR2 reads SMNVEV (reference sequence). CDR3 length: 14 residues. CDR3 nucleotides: TGTGCCAGCAGTGAAGGGGGTGGCTATCAGCCCCAGCATTTT. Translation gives CASSEGGGYQPQHF.

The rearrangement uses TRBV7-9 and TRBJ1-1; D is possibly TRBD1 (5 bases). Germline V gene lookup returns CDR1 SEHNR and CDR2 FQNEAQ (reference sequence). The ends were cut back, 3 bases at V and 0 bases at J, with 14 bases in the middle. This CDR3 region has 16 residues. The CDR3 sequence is CASSFSQGYMNTEAFF. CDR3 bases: TGTGCCAGCAGCTTTAGTCAGGGCTACATGAACACTGAAGCTTTCTTT.

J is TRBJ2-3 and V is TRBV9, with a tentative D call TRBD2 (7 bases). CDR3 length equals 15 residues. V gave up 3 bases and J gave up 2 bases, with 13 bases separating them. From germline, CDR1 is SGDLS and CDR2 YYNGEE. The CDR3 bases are TGTGCCAGCAGCGACCGGGGGGCCGACACAGATACGCAGTATTTT. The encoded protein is CASSDRGADTDTQYF.

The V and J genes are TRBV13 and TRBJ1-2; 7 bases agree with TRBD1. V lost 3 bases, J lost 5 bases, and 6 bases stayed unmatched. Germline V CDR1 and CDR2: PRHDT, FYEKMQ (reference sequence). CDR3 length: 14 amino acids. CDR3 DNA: TGTGCCAGCAGCTTGGGGACAGAGTGGTATGGCTACACCTTC. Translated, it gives CASSLGTEWYGYTF.

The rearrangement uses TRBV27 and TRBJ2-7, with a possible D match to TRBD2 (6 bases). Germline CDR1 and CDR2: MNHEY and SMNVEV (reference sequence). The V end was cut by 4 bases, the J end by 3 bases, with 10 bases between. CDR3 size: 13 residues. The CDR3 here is CASSSGLYYEQYF. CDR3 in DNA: TGTGCCAGCAGTTCGGGACTGTACTACGAGCAGTACTTC.

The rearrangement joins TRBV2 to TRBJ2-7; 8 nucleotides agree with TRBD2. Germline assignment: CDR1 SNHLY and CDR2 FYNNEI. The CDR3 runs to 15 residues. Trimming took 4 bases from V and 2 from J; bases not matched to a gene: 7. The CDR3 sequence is CASSGPSGRTYEQYF. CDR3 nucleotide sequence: TGTGCCAGCAGTGGTCCCAGCGGGAGAACCTACGAGCAGTACTTC.

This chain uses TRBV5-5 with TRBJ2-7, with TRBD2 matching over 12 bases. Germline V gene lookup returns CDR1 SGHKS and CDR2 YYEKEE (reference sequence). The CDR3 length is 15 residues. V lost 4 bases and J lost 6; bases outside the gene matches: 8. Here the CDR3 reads CASSIRLAGDPEQYF. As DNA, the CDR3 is TGTGCCAGCAGCATTCGACTAGCGGGAGATCCCGAGCAGTACTTC. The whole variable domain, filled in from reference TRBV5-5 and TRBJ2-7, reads DAGVTQSPTHLIKTRGQQVTLRCSPISGHKSVSWYQQVLGQGPQFIFQYYEKEERGRGNFPDRFSARQFPNYSSELNVNALLLGDSALYLCASSIRLAGDPEQYFGPGTRLTVT.

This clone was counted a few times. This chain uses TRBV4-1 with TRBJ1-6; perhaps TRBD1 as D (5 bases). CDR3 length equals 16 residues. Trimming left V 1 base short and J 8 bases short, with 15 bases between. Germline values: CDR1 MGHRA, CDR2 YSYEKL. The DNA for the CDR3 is TGCGCCAGCAGCCAAGTTCCGGGGCGAGCCGATTCACCCCTCCACTTT. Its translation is CASSQVPGRADSPLHF.

The CDR3 coding sequence is TGCGCCAGCCAGGGGGCGCGGGAGCAGTACTTC. Encoded protein: CASQGAREQYF. This chain joins TRBV5-1 and TRBJ2-7; 8 bases line up with TRBD1. CDR3 size: 11 residues. With 7 bases clipped from V and 7 bases from J, the junction kept 4 bases outside the gene matches. Germline V gene data show CDR1 as SGHRS and CDR2 as YFSETQ.

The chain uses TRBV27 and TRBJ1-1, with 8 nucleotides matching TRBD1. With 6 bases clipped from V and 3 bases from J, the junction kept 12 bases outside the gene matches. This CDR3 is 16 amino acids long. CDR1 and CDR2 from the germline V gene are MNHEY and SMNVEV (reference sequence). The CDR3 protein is CASRAYPTGVDTEAFF. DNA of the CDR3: TGTGCCAGCAGAGCTTACCCGACAGGGGTTGACACTGAAGCTTTCTTT.

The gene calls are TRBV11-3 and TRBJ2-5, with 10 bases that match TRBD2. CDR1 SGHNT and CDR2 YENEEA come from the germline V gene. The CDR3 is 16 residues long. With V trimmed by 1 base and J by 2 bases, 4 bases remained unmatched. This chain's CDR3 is CASSLVASGGQETQYF. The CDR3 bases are TGTGCCAGCAGCTTAGTGGCTAGCGGGGGTCAAGAGACCCAGTACTTC.

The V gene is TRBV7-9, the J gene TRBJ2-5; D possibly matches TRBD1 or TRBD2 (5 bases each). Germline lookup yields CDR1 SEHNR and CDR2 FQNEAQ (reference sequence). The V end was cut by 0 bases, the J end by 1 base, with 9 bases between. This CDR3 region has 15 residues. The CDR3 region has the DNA TGTGCCAGCAGCTTAGCTTGGGGGTCCCAAGAGACCCAGTACTTC. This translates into CASSLAWGSQETQYF.

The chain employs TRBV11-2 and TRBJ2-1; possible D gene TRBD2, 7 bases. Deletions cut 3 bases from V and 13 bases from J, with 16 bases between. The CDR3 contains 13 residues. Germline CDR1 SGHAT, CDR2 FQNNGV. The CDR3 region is CASSLGGAVEQFF. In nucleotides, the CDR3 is TGTGCCAGCAGCTTGGGGGGGGCAGTCGAACAGTTCTTC.

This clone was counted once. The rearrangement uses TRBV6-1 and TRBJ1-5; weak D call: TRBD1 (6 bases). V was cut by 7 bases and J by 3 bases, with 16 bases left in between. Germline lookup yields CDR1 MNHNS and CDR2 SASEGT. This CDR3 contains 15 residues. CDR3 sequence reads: CASTTIGQHNQPQHF. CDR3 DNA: TGTGCCAGCACCACGATCGGACAGCACAATCAGCCCCAGCATTTT.

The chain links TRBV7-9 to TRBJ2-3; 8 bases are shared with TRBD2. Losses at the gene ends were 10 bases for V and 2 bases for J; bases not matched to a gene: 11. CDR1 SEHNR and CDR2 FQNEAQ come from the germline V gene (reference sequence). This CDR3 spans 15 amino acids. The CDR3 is CATNKRESPTDTQYF. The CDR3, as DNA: TGTGCCACCAACAAGCGGGAGTCACCCACAGATACGCAGTATTTT.

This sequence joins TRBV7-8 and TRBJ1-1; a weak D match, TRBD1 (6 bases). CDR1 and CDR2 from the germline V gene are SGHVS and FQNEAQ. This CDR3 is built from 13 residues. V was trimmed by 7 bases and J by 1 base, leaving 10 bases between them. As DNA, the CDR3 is TGTGCCAGCATCTACAGGGAGAACACTGAAGCTTTCTTT. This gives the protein CASIYRENTEAFF.

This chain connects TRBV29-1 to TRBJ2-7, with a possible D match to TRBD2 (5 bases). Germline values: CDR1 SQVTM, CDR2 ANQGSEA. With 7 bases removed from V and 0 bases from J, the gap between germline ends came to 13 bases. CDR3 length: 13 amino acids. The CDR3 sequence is CSARSGNSYEQYF. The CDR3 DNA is TGCAGCGCCAGGTCGGGGAACTCCTACGAGCAGTACTTC.

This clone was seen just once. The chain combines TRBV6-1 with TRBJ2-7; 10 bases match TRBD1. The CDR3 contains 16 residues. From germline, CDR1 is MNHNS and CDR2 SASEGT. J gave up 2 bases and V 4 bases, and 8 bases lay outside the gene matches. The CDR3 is CASSGDRGPITYEQYF. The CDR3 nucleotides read TGTGCCAGCAGTGGCGACAGGGGGCCAATTACCTACGAGCAGTACTTC.

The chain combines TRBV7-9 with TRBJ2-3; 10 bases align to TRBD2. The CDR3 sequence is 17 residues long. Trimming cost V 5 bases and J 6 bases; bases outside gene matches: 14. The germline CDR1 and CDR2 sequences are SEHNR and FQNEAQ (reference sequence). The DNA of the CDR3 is TGTGCCAGCAGCGGCCGAGGGACTAGCGTACGATGGGATACGCAGTATTTT. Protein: CASSGRGTSVRWDTQYF.

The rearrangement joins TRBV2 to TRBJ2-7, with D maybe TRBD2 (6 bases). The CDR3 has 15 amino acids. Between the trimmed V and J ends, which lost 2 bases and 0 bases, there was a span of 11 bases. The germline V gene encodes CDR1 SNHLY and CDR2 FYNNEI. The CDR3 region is CASSEMRDASYEQYF. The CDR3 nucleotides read TGTGCCAGCAGTGAAATGCGGGACGCCTCCTACGAGCAGTACTTC.

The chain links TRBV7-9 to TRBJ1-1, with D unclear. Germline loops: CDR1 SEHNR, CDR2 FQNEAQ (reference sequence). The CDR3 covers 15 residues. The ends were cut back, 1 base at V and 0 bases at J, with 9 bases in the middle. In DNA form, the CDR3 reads TGTGCCAGCAGCTTAGGACGGGTTTTGAACACTGAAGCTTTCTTT. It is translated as CASSLGRVLNTEAFF.

The CDR3 spells CASSLSQGQETQYF. The CDR3 coding sequence is TGTGCCAGCAGTTTATCGCAGGGGCAAGAGACCCAGTACTTC. The chain employs TRBV27 and TRBJ2-5, with D perhaps matching TRBD1 (6 bases). The CDR3 has 14 amino acids. Germline lookup yields CDR1 MNHEY and CDR2 SMNVEV (reference sequence). The germline V and J ends were trimmed by 0 bases and 2 bases, with 7 bases remaining between them.